This T cell receptor (beta chain) was documented in a study of blood T cell repertoires in COVID-19. Study overall: COVID-19 samples from acute and convalescent phases originated in the United States, Italy and Spain. In each case, the material was cDNA or gDNA derived from T cells, B-cell-depleted T cells, or PBMCs.

This clone has more than one count but fewer than ten. Authors' processing steps: From reference gene primer amplification, estimates of nucleated cell counts were derived. Libraries were prepared by immunoSEQ multiplex PCR; TCRdb keeps only in-frame clonotypes and omits some of them. V and J calls and clone size come straight from that table; D and trimming were deduced from the DNA. The table has approximately 130,000 clones, around two thirds seen once. Germline V CDR1 and CDR2: LNHDA, SQIVND (reference sequence). This CDR3 region has 10 residues. Specimen: peripheral blood. The sequence came from a woman in her seventies with acute or convalescent COVID-19. This sequence joins TRBV19 and TRBJ1-6; 7 bases map to TRBD1. This CDR3 reads CGDSNSPLHF. The DNA of the CDR3 is TGTGGGGACAGTAATTCACCCCTCCACTTT.